This TCR beta chain emerged from a study of OX40 agonist ivuxolimab in advanced cancers. Study-level background: Patients were given ivuxolimab, an antibody that agonizes OX40 (CD134). General observations from the study: The study found that CD8+ T cells averaged more expanded clones than CD4+. At doses 0.1 to 3.0 mg/kg, CD4+ and CD8+ clones expanded.

TCRdb's table, derived via immunoSEQ multiplex PCR, lists solely in-frame clones and lacks some. The sample lists about 30,000 clones, just over 90% seen once, with 4.5% to 5% in the top ten. Drawing of blood for sampling happened at baseline, at cycle 4 day 1, and at cycle 7 day 1. Concerning this clone itself: Antigen: not known.

Trimming cost V 7 bases and J 3 bases, with 7 bases left between them. Germline V gives CDR1 MNHEY, CDR2 SVGAGI. This CDR3 is built from 12 residues. Specimen: CD4+ or CD8+ T cells sorted from blood, collected in a trial of the OX40 agonist ivuxolimab. The chain links TRBV6-5 to TRBJ1-5; D is unclear. The sequence was collected from an adult with an advanced solid tumor such as melanoma, head and neck, liver or kidney cancer. The CDR3 here is CASKGPNQPQHF. CDR3 DNA sequence: TGTGCCAGCAAGGGCCCCAATCAGCCCCAGCATTTT.